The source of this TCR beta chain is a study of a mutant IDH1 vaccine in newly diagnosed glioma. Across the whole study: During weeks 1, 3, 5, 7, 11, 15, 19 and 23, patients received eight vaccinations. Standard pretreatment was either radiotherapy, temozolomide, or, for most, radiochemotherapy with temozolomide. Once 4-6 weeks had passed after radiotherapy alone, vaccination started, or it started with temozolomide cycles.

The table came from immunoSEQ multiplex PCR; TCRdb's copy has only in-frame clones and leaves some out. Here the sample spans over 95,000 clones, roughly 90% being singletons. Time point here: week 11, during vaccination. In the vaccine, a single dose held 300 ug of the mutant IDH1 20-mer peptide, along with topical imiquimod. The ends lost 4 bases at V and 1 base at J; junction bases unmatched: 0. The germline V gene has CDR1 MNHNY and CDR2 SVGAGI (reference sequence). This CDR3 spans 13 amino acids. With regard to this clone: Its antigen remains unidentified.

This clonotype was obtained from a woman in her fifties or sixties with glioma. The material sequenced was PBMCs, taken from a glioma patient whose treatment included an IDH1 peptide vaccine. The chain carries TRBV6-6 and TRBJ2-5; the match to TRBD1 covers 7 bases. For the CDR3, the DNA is TGTGCCAGCAGTTGGGACAGCCAAGAGACCCAGTACTTC. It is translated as CASSWDSQETQYF.